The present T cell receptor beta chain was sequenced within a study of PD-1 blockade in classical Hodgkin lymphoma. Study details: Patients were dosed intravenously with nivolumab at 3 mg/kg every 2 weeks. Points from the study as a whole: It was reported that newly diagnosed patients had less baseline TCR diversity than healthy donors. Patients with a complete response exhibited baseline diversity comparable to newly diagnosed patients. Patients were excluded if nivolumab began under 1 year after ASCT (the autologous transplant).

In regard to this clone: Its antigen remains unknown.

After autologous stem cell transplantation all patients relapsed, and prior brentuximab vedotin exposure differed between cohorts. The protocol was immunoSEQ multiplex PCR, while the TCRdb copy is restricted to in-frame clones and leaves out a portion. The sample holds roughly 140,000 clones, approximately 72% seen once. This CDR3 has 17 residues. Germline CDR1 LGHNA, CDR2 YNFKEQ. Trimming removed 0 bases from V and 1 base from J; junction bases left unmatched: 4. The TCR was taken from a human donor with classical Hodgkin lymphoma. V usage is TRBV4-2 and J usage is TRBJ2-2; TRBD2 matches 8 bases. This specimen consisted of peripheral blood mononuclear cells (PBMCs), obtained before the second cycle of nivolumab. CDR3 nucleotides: TGTGCCAGCAGCCAAGATACTAGCGGATGGAACACCGGGGAGCTGTTTTTT. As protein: CASSQDTSGWNTGELFF.